This T cell receptor (beta chain) was sequenced during a study of blood T cell repertoires in COVID-19. Some clones are missing from TCRdb's copy, which holds only in-frame ones; the method was immunoSEQ multiplex PCR. The sample holds over 140,000 clones, about 80% seen once. V was trimmed by 5 bases and J by 4 bases, leaving 27 bases between them. The germline CDR1 and CDR2 sequences are SGHTA and FQGNSA. This CDR3 region has 18 residues. Sample: peripheral blood. The sequence was obtained from a woman aged 55-69 years with acute or convalescent COVID-19. This chain connects TRBV7-2 to TRBJ2-7, with D possibly matching TRBD2 (6 bases). The CDR3 protein is CASSPAGSFGVPFYEQYF. The DNA for the CDR3 is TGTGCCAGCAGCCCCGCGGGAAGTTTTGGAGTCCCTTTTTACGAGCAGTACTTC.